These T cell receptor beta chains were read from a single sample in a study of CD8 T cells in ankylosing spondylitis. TCRdb re-called the 5' RACE reads with MiXCR, one entry per CDR3 protein. The sample lists approximately 290,000 distinct CDR3 sequences; 20% to 25% were seen once. The sequenced material came from blood, either unsorted or a sorted T cell fraction (not recorded which). All receptors derive from a female donor with ankylosing spondylitis or in good health (not recorded which). Both conserved end residues are part of each CDR3. A D gene is named only where the DNA matches it firmly. A row's size may be missing; if present it is once, few, many or a size class.

CSASHLGGELFF	TGCAGTGCTAGCCATCTCGGAGGGGAGCTGTTTTTT	TRBV20-1	TRBJ2-2	few	NA
CASSGPFSGELFF	TGTGCCAGCAGCGGTCCCTTTTCGGGGGAGCTGTTTTTT	TRBV12-3/TRBV12-4	TRBJ2-2	NA	NA
CASSIGTRGTEAFF	TGTGCCAGTAGTATAGGAACCCGGGGCACTGAAGCTTTCTTT	TRBV19	TRBJ1-1	few	NA
CAISEWEDTDTQYF	TGTGCCATCAGTGAGTGGGAGGACACAGATACGCAGTATTTT	TRBV10-3	TRBJ2-3	many	NA
CASGSEQYF	TGTGCCAGCGGATCCGAGCAGTACTTC	TRBV28	TRBJ2-7	few	NA
CASSLLRRGEQYF	TGTGCCAGCAGTTTATTGCGGAGGGGCGAGCAGTACTTC	TRBV28	TRBJ2-7	NA	NA
CATSDPTGGTDTQYF	TGTGCCACCAGTGATCCTACCGGCGGGACAGATACGCAGTATTTT	TRBV24-1	TRBJ2-3	NA	NA
CASSQGGVGRDEQFF	TGCGCCAGCAGCCAAGGAGGTGTAGGGAGGGATGAGCAGTTCTTC	TRBV4-3	TRBJ2-1	few	TRBD2
CASSLGRRPGANVLTF	TGTGCCAGCAGCTTGGGTCGGCGGCCTGGGGCCAACGTCCTGACTTTC	TRBV7-6	TRBJ2-6	NA	NA
CASSPHPGETQYF	TGCGCCAGCAGCCCGCACCCTGGGGAGACCCAGTACTTC	TRBV4-3	TRBJ2-5	NA	NA
CASRTSGRNEQYF	TGTGCCAGCCGCACTAGCGGGAGAAACGAGCAGTACTTC	TRBV6-1	TRBJ2-7	once	TRBD2
CASSSPASANEQYF	TGTGCCAGCAGTTCCCCGGCTAGCGCAAACGAGCAGTACTTC	TRBV6-5	TRBJ2-7	few	NA
CASSGSGRFDGYTF	TGTGCCAGCAGCGGGAGTGGGCGCTTTGATGGCTACACCTTC	TRBV7-9	TRBJ1-2	NA	NA
CSAATSGRQFF	TGCAGTGCCGCGACTAGCGGCAGGCAGTTCTTC	TRBV20-1	TRBJ2-1	many	TRBD2
CATCGGPYTEAFF	TGTGCCACCTGTGGGGGGCCTTACACTGAAGCTTTCTTT	TRBV28	TRBJ1-1	once	NA
CSARPPAGGSIEQYF	TGCAGTGCTAGACCCCCAGCGGGCGGGAGCATCGAGCAGTACTTC	TRBV20-1	TRBJ2-7	many	TRBD2
CASTAPGYEQYF	TGTGCCAGCACCGCGCCGGGGTACGAGCAGTACTTC	TRBV28	TRBJ2-7	few	NA
CAISERGGSYEQYF	TGTGCCATCAGTGAAAGGGGAGGCTCCTACGAGCAGTACTTC	TRBV10-3	TRBJ2-7	NA	NA
CASSESGGGPREQFF	TGCGCCAGCAGTGAGTCGGGGGGGGGACCCAGAGAGCAGTTCTTC	TRBV10-1	TRBJ2-1	NA	TRBD2
CASSGTRVAGELFF	TGTGCCAGCAGCGGGACAAGGGTGGCCGGGGAGCTGTTTTTT	TRBV11-3	TRBJ2-2	many	NA
CASRNRGRTQYF	TGTGCCAGCAGAAACAGGGGAAGGACCCAGTACTTC	TRBV28	TRBJ2-5	few	TRBD1
CASSPSGRGNEQFF	TGTGCCAGCAGTCCGAGCGGGAGGGGCAATGAGCAGTTCTTC	TRBV6-1	TRBJ2-1	few	TRBD2
CASRVTLAGGNTGELFF	TGTGCCAGCAGAGTGACGTTAGCGGGAGGGAACACCGGGGAGCTGTTTTTT	TRBV28	TRBJ2-2	NA	TRBD2
CATSRVGGSGANVLTF	TGTGCCACCAGCAGAGTGGGAGGTTCTGGGGCCAACGTCCTGACTTTC	TRBV15	TRBJ2-6	many	NA
CASSPTRSTDTQYF	TGTGCCAGCTCACCGACACGTAGCACAGATACGCAGTATTTT	TRBV18	TRBJ2-3	few	NA
CASREQNTGELFF	TGTGCCAGCAGGGAACAGAACACCGGGGAGCTGTTTTTT	TRBV9	TRBJ2-2	few	NA